Below, 16 T cell receptor beta chains from the same sample are listed, as sequenced in a study of blood T cell repertoires in COVID-19. Assay: immunoSEQ multiplex PCR; the TCRdb copy retains only in-frame clones and omits some. The repertoire holds some 200,000 clones, with 83% as singletons. The sequenced sample was PBMCs or T cells enriched from blood (not recorded which). These receptors came from a woman aged 50 to 60 who had been exposed to COVID-19.

The chain links TRBV2 to TRBJ2-3; possible D gene TRBD2, 6 bases. The CDR3 is 16 residues long. V gave up 3 bases and J gave up 0 bases, with 13 bases separating them. Germline loops: CDR1 SNHLY, CDR2 FYNNEI. CDR3 DNA sequence: TGTGCCAGCAGTGAGGCCCGGGACTTCAGCACAGATACGCAGTATTTT. This sequence encodes CASSEARDFSTDTQYF.

V gene TRBV2 combines with J gene TRBJ1-1; no firm D call. The germline CDR1 and CDR2 sequences are SNHLY and FYNNEI. The CDR3 consists of 13 residues. Trimming stripped 4 bases from V and 1 base from J, with 7 bases between. CDR3 region: CASSASGNTEAFF. CDR3 DNA: TGTGCCAGCAGTGCATCGGGGAACACTGAAGCTTTCTTT.

This chain uses TRBV11-1 with TRBJ1-2; D is perhaps TRBD1 (5 bases). Trimming removed 2 bases at V and 6 bases at J, with 16 bases between. Germline V CDR1 and CDR2: SGHAT, FQDESV (reference sequence). The length of the CDR3 is 15 residues. The CDR3 region has the DNA TGTGCCAGCAGCTTACTGTCCGGGGGAAGGAATGGCTACACCTTC. Encoded protein: CASSLLSGGRNGYTF.

The gene calls are TRBV5-1 and TRBJ1-4, with D possibly being TRBD1 (5 bases). The V end was cut by 2 bases, the J end by 7 bases, with 12 bases between. The length of the CDR3 is 14 residues. CDR1 and CDR2 (germline): SGHRS, YFSETQ. DNA of the CDR3: TGCGCCAGCAGCTTAGGGGTTTCGGCTGAAAAACTGTTTTTT. It encodes CASSLGVSAEKLFF.

The sample holds one count of this clone. This rearrangement joins TRBV27 to TRBJ1-2; tentative D call: TRBD1 (6 bases). Germline lookup yields CDR1 MNHEY and CDR2 SMNVEV (reference sequence). Trimming removed 4 bases at V and 8 bases at J, with 11 bases between. This CDR3 is 12 amino acids long. The CDR3: CASSSWGRGYTF. As DNA, the CDR3 is TGTGCCAGCAGTTCTTGGGGGCGAGGCTACACCTTC.

This rearrangement joins TRBV13 to TRBJ1-1; D not resolved. Germline V gene data show CDR1 as PRHDT and CDR2 as FYEKMQ (reference sequence). V was cut by 5 bases and J by 6 bases, with 13 bases left in between. The CDR3 contains 13 residues. In DNA form, the CDR3 reads TGTGCCAGCAGCCTAGAACGGAGGGCTGAAGCTTTCTTT. Amino acids: CASSLERRAEAFF.

This clone showed up many times. The rearrangement joins TRBV28 to TRBJ1-1; 7 bases align to TRBD1. Germline values: CDR1 MDHEN, CDR2 SYDVKM. The CDR3 length is 12 residues. After removal of 1 base from V and 10 bases from J, the junction contained 3 bases not matched to a gene. The CDR3 DNA reads TGTGCCAGCAGTTTATCGACAGGGAGAGCTTTCTTT. This translates into CASSLSTGRAFF.

The gene calls are TRBV18 and TRBJ1-6; tentatively, D is TRBD1 (5 bases). The CDR3 runs 13 residues. CDR1 is KGHSH, CDR2 LQKENI, per germline. V was pared by 4 bases and J by 12 bases, with 13 bases between. The CDR3 loop reads CASSRLQDEPLHF. CDR3 in DNA: TGTGCCAGCTCACGCCTACAGGACGAACCCCTCCACTTT.

This rearrangement joins TRBV6-1 to TRBJ1-2; TRBD1 agrees at 7 bases. V lost 2 bases to trimming and J lost 6 bases; unmatched junction nucleotides: 6. Per germline, CDR1 MNHNS and CDR2 SASEGT. The CDR3 consists of 14 residues. CDR3 loop: CASSEQKGADGYTF. The DNA of the CDR3 is TGTGCCAGCAGTGAACAAAAGGGGGCGGATGGCTACACCTTC.

The V call is TRBV6-5, the J call TRBJ1-5; the D is unclear. Germline lookup yields CDR1 MNHEY and CDR2 SVGAGI. V lost 6 bases to trimming and J lost 4 bases, with 10 bases between them. There are 13 residues in the CDR3. The CDR3, as DNA: TGTGCCAGCAGGGCAGGTTGGAATCAGCCCCAGCATTTT. Translated: CASRAGWNQPQHF.

This chain links TRBV27 with TRBJ2-7; D ambiguous. The CDR3 contains 12 residues. Germline V gives CDR1 MNHEY, CDR2 SMNVEV (reference sequence). The V end was cut by 5 bases, the J end by 6 bases, with 11 bases between. The CDR3 region has the DNA TGTGCCAGCAGTCGGAGCCTCTCCGAGCAGTACTTC. It codes for CASSRSLSEQYF.

This rearrangement joins TRBV7-8 to TRBJ1-4; 8 bases are a match to TRBD1. The CDR3 runs 15 residues. V lost 5 bases and J lost 7; bases outside the gene matches: 9. The germline gives CDR1 SGHVS, CDR2 FQNEAQ. The CDR3, as DNA: TGTGCCAGCAGCCGTGACAGGGGTGGAGGTGAAAAACTGTTTTTT. This encodes CASSRDRGGGEKLFF.

This chain links TRBV19 with TRBJ2-7, with 9 bases matching TRBD1. CDR3 length equals 17 residues. The V gene's germline CDR1 is LNHDA and CDR2 SQIVND (reference sequence). Losses at the gene ends were 3 bases for V and 5 bases for J; bases not matched to a gene: 14. CDR3 protein: CASSIGSGTGQGDEQYF. The CDR3 DNA follows: TGTGCCAGTAGTATCGGAAGTGGGACAGGGCAGGGCGACGAGCAGTACTTC.

This chain links TRBV5-1 with TRBJ2-6; 12 nucleotides agree with TRBD1. This CDR3 comprises 19 residues. Germline V gene lookup returns CDR1 SGHRS and CDR2 YFSETQ. The junction had 5 bases not matched to a gene; V was cut back by 0 bases and J by 1 base. CDR3 residues: CASSLDGDRGLSGANVLTF. Written as DNA, the CDR3 is TGCGCCAGCAGCTTGGACGGGGACAGGGGGCTATCTGGGGCCAACGTCCTGACTTTC.

The chain joins TRBV3-1 (or the pseudogene TRBV3-2) to TRBJ1-2; no firm D call. Germline V gives CDR1 LGHDT, CDR2 YNNKEL (reference sequence). CDR3 size: 14 residues. V was trimmed by 0 bases and J by 1 base, leaving 6 bases between them. CDR3 in DNA: TGTGCCAGCAGCCAAGATTACGGTAACTATGGCTACACCTTC. This gives the protein CASSQDYGNYGYTF.

In the case of this clone: Distinct nucleotide sequences in the sample also encode this CDR3. The CDR3 DNA reads TGTGCCAGCATTAAGAACACTGAAGCTTTCTTT. Protein: CASIKNTEAFF. This chain connects TRBV6-5 to TRBJ1-1; no clear D gene. The CDR3 sequence is 11 residues long. CDR1 and CDR2 from the germline V gene are MNHEY and SVGAGI. Trimming removed 7 bases from V and 1 base from J, with 4 bases in between.